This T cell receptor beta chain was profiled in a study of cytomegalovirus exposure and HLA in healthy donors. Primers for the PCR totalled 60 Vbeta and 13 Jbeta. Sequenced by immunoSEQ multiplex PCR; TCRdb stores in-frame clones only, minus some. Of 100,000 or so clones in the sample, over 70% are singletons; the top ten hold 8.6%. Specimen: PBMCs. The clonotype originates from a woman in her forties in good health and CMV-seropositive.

The CDR3 coding sequence is TGTGCCAGCAGCTTTAACACAGAGACCCAGTACTTC. Its protein product is CASSFNTETQYF. The J gene is TRBJ2-5, the V gene TRBV11-2; D gene uncertain. CDR3 length equals 12 residues. V was pared by 3 bases and J by 4 bases, with 6 bases between. Germline V gene lookup returns CDR1 SGHAT and CDR2 FQNNGV.